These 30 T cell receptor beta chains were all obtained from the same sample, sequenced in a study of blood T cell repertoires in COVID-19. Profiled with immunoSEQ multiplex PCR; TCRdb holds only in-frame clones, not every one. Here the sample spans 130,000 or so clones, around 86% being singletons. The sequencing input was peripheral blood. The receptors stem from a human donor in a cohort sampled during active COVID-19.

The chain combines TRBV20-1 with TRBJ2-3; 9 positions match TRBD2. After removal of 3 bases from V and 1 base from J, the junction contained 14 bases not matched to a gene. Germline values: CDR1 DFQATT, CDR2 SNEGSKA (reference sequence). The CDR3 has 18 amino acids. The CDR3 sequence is CSASFSLAGTGGTDTQYF. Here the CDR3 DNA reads TGCAGTGCTAGTTTTAGCCTAGCGGGAACAGGAGGCACAGATACGCAGTATTTT.

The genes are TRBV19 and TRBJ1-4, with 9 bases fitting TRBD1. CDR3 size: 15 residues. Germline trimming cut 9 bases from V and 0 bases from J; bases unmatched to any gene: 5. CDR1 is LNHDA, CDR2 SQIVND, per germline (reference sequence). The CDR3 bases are TGTGCCAGCGACAGGGGGGACGCAACTAATGAAAAACTGTTTTTT. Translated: CASDRGDATNEKLFF.

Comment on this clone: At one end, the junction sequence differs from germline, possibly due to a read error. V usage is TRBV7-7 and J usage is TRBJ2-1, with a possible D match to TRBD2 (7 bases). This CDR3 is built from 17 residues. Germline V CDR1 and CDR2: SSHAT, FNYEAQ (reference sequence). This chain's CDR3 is CASSPTGGLAVYNEQFF. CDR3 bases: TGTGCTAGCAGCCCGACCGGGGGGCTAGCGGTATACAATGAGCAGTTCTTC.

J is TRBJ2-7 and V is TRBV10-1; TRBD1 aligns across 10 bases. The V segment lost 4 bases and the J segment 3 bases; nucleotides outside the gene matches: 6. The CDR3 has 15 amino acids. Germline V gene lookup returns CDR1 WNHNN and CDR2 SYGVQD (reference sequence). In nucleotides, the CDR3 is TGCGCCAGCAGTGTCGACAGGGGGCCGGGCTACGAGCAGTACTTC. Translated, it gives CASSVDRGPGYEQYF.

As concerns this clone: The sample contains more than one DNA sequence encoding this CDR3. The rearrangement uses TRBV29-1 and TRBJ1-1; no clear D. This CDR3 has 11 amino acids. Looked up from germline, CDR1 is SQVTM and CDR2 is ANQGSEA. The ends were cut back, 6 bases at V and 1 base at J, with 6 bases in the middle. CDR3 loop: CSVARNTEAFF. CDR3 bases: TGCAGCGTCGCCAGGAACACTGAAGCTTTCTTT.

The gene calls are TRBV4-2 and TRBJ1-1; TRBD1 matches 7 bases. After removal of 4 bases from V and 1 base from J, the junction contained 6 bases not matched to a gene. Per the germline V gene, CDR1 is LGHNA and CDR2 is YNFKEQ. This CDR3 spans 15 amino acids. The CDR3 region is CASSPQGQSNTEAFF. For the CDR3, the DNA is TGTGCCAGCAGCCCTCAGGGACAGTCGAACACTGAAGCTTTCTTT.

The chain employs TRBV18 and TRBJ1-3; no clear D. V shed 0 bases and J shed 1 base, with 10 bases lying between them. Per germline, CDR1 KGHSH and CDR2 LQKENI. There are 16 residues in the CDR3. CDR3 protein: CASSPPRSGSGNTIYF. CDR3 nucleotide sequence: TGTGCCAGCTCACCACCGAGGTCGGGATCTGGAAACACCATATATTTT.

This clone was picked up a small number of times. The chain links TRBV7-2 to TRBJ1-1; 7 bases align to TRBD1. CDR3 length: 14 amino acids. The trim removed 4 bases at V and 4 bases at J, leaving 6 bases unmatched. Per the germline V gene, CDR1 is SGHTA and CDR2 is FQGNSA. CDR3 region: CASSSPAGGTEAFF. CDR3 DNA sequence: TGTGCCAGCAGCTCCCCAGCAGGGGGCACTGAAGCTTTCTTT.

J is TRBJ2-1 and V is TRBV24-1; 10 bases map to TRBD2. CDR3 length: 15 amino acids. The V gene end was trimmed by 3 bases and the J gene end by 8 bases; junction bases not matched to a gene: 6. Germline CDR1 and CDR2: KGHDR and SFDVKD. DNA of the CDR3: TGTGCCACCAGTGATACTAGCGGGATTTCTCATGAGCAGTTCTTC. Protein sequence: CATSDTSGISHEQFF.

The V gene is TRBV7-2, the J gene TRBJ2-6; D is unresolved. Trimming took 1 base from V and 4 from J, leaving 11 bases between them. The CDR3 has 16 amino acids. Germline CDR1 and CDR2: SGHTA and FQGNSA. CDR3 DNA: TGTGCCAGCAGCTTAGTTGCGCTAACCGGGGCCAACGTCCTGACTTTC. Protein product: CASSLVALTGANVLTF.

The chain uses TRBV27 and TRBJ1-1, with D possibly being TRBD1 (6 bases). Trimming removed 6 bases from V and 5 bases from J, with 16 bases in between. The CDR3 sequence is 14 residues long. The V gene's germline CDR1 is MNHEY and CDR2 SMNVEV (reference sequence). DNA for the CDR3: TGTGCCAGCAGCCGAACAGGGCTTCCGACTGAAGCTTTCTTT. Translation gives CASSRTGLPTEAFF.

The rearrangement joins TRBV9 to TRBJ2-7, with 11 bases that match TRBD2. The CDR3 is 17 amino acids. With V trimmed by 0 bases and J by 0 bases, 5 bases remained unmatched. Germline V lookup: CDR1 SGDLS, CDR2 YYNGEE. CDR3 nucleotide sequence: TGTGCCAGCAGCGTAGACGGACTAGCGGGCCTCTCCTACGAGCAGTACTTC. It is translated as CASSVDGLAGLSYEQYF.

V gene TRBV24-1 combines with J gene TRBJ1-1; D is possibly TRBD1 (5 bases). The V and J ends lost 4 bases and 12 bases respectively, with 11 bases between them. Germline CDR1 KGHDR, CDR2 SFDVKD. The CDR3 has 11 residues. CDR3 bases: TGTGCCACCAGTGAGGGGGGGAGAACTTTCTTT. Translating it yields CATSEGGRTFF.

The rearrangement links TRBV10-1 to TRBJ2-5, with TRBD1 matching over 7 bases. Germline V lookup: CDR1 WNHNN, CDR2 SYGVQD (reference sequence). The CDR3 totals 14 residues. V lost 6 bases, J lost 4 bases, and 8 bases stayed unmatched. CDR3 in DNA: TGCGCCAGCAGCCCGACAGGGTCAACAGAGACCCAGTACTTC. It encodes CASSPTGSTETQYF.

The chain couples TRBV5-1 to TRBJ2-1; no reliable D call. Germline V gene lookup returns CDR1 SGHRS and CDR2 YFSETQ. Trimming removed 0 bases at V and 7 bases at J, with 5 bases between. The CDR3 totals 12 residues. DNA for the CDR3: TGCGCCAGCAGCTTGGCCGAGAATGAGCAGTTCTTC. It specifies CASSLAENEQFF.

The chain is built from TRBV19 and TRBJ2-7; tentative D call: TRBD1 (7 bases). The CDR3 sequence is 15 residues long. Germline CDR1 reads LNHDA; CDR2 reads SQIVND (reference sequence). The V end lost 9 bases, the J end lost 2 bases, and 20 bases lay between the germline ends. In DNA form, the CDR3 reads TGTGCCAGCCGGACAGGCCTCACGGGGGCCTACGAGCAGTACTTC. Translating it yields CASRTGLTGAYEQYF.

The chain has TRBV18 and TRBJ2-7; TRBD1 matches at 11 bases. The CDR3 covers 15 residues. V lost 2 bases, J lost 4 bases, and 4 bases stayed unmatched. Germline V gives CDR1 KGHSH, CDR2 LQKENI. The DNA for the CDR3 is TGTGCCAGCTCACCAGGGACAGGGGGGGGATACGAGCAGTACTTC. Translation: CASSPGTGGGYEQYF.

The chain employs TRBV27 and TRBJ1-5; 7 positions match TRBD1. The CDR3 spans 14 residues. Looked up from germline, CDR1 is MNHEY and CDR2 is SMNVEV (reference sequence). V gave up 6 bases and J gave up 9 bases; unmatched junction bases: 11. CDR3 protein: CASSKTGDERPQHF. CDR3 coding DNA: TGTGCCAGCAGCAAAACAGGGGACGAGAGGCCCCAGCATTTT.

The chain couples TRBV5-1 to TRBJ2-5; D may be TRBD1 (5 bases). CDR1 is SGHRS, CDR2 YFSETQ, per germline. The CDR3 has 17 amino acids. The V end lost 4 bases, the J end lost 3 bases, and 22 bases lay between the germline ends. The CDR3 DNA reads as TGCGCCAGCAGCGAACCTCTCGACAGTTACTCTAAAGAGACCCAGTACTTC. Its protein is CASSEPLDSYSKETQYF.

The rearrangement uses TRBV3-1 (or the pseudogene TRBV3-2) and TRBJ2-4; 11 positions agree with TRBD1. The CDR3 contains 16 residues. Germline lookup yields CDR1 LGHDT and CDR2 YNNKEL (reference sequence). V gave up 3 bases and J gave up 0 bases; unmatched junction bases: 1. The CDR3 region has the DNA TGTGCCAGCAGCCAGGGACAGGGGGTAGCCAAAAACATTCAGTACTTC. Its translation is CASSQGQGVAKNIQYF.

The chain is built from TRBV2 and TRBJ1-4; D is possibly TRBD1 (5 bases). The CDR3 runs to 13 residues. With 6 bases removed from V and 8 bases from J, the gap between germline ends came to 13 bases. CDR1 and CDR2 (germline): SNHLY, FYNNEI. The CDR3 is CASSGGSGEKLFF. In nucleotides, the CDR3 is TGTGCCAGCAGCGGGGGGTCGGGGGAAAAACTGTTTTTT.

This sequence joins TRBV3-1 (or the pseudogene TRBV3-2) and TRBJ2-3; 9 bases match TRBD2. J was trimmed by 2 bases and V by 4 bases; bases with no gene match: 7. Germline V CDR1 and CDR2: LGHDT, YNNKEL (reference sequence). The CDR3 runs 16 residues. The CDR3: CASSPRLAETTDTQYF. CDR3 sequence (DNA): TGTGCCAGCAGCCCCAGACTAGCGGAAACCACAGATACGCAGTATTTT.

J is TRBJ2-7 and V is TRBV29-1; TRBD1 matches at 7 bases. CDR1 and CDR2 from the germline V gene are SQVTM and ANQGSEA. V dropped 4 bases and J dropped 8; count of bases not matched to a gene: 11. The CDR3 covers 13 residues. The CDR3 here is CSVVGGAIEKQYF. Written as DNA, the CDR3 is TGCAGCGTTGTAGGGGGCGCAATCGAGAAGCAGTACTTC.

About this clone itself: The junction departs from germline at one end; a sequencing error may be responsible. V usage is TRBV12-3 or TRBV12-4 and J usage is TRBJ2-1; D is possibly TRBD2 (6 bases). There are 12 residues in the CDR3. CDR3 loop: CASSLNDLGTLF. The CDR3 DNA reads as TGTGCCAGCAGTTTAAATGATTTGGGGACTCTCTTC.

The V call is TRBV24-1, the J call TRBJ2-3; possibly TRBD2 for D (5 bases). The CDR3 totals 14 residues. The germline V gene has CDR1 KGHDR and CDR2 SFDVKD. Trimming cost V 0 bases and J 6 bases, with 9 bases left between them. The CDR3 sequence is CATSDLRRGDTQYF. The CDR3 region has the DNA TGTGCCACCAGTGATTTGCGTAGAGGGGATACGCAGTATTTT.

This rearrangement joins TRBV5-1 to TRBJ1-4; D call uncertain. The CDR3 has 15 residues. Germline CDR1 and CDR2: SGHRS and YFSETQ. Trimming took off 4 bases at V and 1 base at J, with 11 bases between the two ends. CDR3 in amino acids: CASSPGRGTNEKLFF. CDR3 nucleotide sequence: TGCGCCAGCAGCCCCGGACGGGGAACTAATGAAAAACTGTTTTTT. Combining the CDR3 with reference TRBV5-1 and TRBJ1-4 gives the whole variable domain KAGVTQTPRYLIKTRGQQVTLSCSPISGHRSVSWYQQTPGQGLQFLFEYFSETQRNKGNFPGRFSGRQFSNSRSEMNVSTLELGDSALYLCASSPGRGTNEKLFFGSGTQLSVL.

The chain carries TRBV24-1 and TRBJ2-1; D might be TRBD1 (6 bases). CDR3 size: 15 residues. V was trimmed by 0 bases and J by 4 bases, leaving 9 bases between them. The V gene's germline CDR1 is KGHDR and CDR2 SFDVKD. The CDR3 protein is CATSDLDRPYNEQFF. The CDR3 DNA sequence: TGTGCCACCAGTGATTTGGACAGGCCATACAATGAGCAGTTCTTC.

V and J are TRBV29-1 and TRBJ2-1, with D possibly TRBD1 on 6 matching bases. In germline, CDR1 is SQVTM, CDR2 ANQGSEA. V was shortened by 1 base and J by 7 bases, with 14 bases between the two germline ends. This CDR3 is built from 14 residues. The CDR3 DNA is TGCAGCGTTGAAGGCCGTCCGACAGGAAATGAGCAGTTCTTC. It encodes CSVEGRPTGNEQFF.

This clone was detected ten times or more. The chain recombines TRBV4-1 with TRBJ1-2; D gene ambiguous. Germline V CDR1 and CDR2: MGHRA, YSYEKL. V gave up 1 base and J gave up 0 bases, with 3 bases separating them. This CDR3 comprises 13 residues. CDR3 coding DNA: TGCGCCAGCAGCCAAGCCGCTAACTATGGCTACACCTTC. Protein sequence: CASSQAANYGYTF.

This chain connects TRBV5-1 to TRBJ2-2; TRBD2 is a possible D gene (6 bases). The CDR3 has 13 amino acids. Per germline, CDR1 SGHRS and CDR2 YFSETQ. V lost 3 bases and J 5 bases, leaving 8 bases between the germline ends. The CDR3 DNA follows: TGCGCCAGCAGCTCCGGACTAACCGGGGAGCTGTTTTTT. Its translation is CASSSGLTGELFF.